The 32 T cell receptor beta chains below come from one sample, sequenced in a study of cytomegalovirus exposure and HLA in healthy donors. The PCR made use of 60 Vbeta and 13 Jbeta primers. Produced via immunoSEQ multiplex PCR; TCRdb's table is partial and in-frame only. This sample has roughly 150,000 clones; 65% to 80% occur once, and the top ten carry 3.1%. Sample: PBMCs. These receptors all stem from a male donor in good health and CMV-seronegative.

This clone appeared a few times. The chain combines TRBV29-1 with TRBJ2-3; D is possibly TRBD2 (6 bases). CDR3 length equals 14 residues. Germline V gives CDR1 SQVTM, CDR2 ANQGSEA. Trimming pared 6 bases from V and 2 bases from J, leaving 15 bases between. Here the CDR3 reads CSVAGRRNTDTQYF. The CDR3 bases are TGCAGCGTCGCAGGGAGGCGCAACACAGATACGCAGTATTTT.

The chain is built from TRBV7-6 and TRBJ1-1, with D hard to call. The V gene lost 2 bases and the J gene lost 0 bases, with 4 bases spanning the gap. From germline, CDR1 is SGHVS and CDR2 FNYEAQ. The CDR3 runs to 13 residues. CDR3 amino acids: CASSLQMNTEAFF. The CDR3 DNA reads TGTGCCAGCAGCTTACAAATGAACACTGAAGCTTTCTTT.

This clone is a singleton in its sample. The V gene is TRBV15, the J gene TRBJ1-4, with a weak D call TRBD1 (5 bases). Germline values: CDR1 LNHNV, CDR2 YYDKDF (reference sequence). V was pared by 0 bases and J by 7 bases, with 18 bases between. CDR3 size: 17 residues. For the CDR3, the DNA is TGTGCCACCAGCAGAGAGGCGTGGGGCAGTCCGACTGAAAAACTGTTTTTT. This translates into CATSREAWGSPTEKLFF.

This chain joins TRBV19 and TRBJ1-2; TRBD1 is a possible D gene (5 bases). V dropped 7 bases and J dropped 6 bases, with 21 bases sitting between them. The germline V gene has CDR1 LNHDA and CDR2 SQIVND (reference sequence). The CDR3 loop spans 15 amino acids. CDR3: CASTPRPGESDGYTF. The CDR3 DNA reads as TGTGCCAGTACCCCCAGGCCGGGGGAATCCGATGGCTACACCTTC.

About this clone: Different DNA sequences within this sample yield the same CDR3. The chain combines TRBV7-2 with TRBJ2-1, with unresolved D. Germline CDR1 is SGHTA and CDR2 is FQGNSA. The germline V and J ends were trimmed by 5 bases and 7 bases, with 6 bases remaining between them. The CDR3 totals 11 residues. The chain's CDR3 is CASSPSNEQFF. CDR3 DNA sequence: TGTGCCAGCAGCCCTTCGAATGAGCAGTTCTTC.

The V call is TRBV27, the J call TRBJ1-2, with a weak D call TRBD1 (5 bases). This CDR3 is 16 amino acids long. Trimming stripped 3 bases from V and 2 bases from J, with 16 bases between. Germline V CDR1 and CDR2: MNHEY, SMNVEV (reference sequence). CDR3 DNA sequence: TGTGCCAGCAGTTTGGGGCGGGGGTCTTTGAACTATGGCTACACCTTC. It translates to CASSLGRGSLNYGYTF.

The chain recombines TRBV28 with TRBJ2-2; TRBD1 matches 7 bases. V trimming: 4 bases; J trimming: 2 bases; junction bases outside the gene matches: 7. CDR1 and CDR2 (germline): MDHEN, SYDVKM. The CDR3 length is 16 residues. The CDR3 sequence: CASSSLRQGNTGELFF. The CDR3 DNA reads TGTGCCAGCAGTTCACTACGACAGGGCAACACCGGGGAGCTGTTTTTT.

The chain recombines TRBV6-6 with TRBJ2-3; D may be TRBD1 (5 bases). The germline CDR1 and CDR2 sequences are MNHNY and SVGAGI (reference sequence). Between the trimmed V and J ends, which lost 3 bases and 2 bases, there was a span of 12 bases. CDR3 length: 15 amino acids. The CDR3 DNA follows: TGTGCCAGCAGTTATAGACAGACAATCACAGATACGCAGTATTTT. It specifies CASSYRQTITDTQYF.

The chain combines TRBV5-1 with TRBJ2-7, with 7 nucleotides matching TRBD2. CDR3 length: 15 residues. After removal of 0 bases from V and 3 bases from J, the junction contained 6 bases not matched to a gene. CDR1 is SGHRS and CDR2 is YFSETQ in the germline V gene. CDR3 nucleotide sequence: TGCGCCAGCAGCTTGGTGGGGGGGGTAGGCTACGAGCAGTACTTC. Translation gives CASSLVGGVGYEQYF.

The chain links TRBV19 to TRBJ2-3; 12 bases fit TRBD1. J was trimmed by 3 bases and V by 4 bases; bases with no gene match: 11. The CDR3 runs 18 residues. Looked up from germline, CDR1 is LNHDA and CDR2 is SQIVND (reference sequence). The CDR3, as DNA: TGTGCCAGTAGTACGCCGGGACAGGGGGCCTTTAAGACAGATACGCAGTATTTT. This codes for CASSTPGQGAFKTDTQYF.

This clone was detected only a few times. CDR3 DNA: TGTGCCAGCAGCTTGGGGCCTCCAAATCCCAACAATGAGCAGTTCTTC. Residues: CASSLGPPNPNNEQFF. This chain joins TRBV5-4 and TRBJ2-1; D remains ambiguous. The CDR3 loop spans 16 amino acids. Deletions cut 0 bases from V and 5 bases from J, with 15 bases between. Germline V gene lookup returns CDR1 SGHNT and CDR2 YYREEE (reference sequence).

The chain links TRBV11-2 to TRBJ2-2; 15 bases agree with TRBD2. Germline CDR1 is SGHAT and CDR2 is FQNNGV. This CDR3 is 17 amino acids long. V lost 5 bases to trimming and J lost 7 bases; unmatched junction nucleotides: 8. CDR3 DNA sequence: TGTGCCAGCAGCCCCGGACTAGCGGGGGGGCCGGGCGGGGAGCTGTTTTTT. It specifies CASSPGLAGGPGGELFF.

This clone has a single count. The chain combines TRBV7-3 with TRBJ1-2, with D hard to call. Per germline, CDR1 SGHTA and CDR2 FQGTGA. V lost 2 bases and J 8 bases, leaving 12 bases between the germline ends. The CDR3 is made up of 13 amino acids. In DNA form, the CDR3 reads TGTGCCAGCAGCTTAGCAGAGGGAACGGGCTACACCTTC. It translates to CASSLAEGTGYTF.

V usage is TRBV4-3 and J usage is TRBJ1-2, with a possible D match to TRBD1 (6 bases). The CDR3 is 14 amino acids. V lost 3 bases to trimming and J lost 2 bases, with 10 bases between them. Per the germline V gene, CDR1 is LGHNA and CDR2 is YSLEER. CDR3 residues: CASSQGTGNYGYTF. The CDR3 DNA is TGCGCCAGCAGCCAGGGTACAGGGAACTATGGCTACACCTTC.

V is TRBV18 and J is TRBJ2-7; 9 bases agree with TRBD1. This CDR3 is 14 amino acids long. Losses at the gene ends were 4 bases for V and 3 bases for J; bases not matched to a gene: 4. Looked up from germline, CDR1 is KGHSH and CDR2 is LQKENI. The CDR3 DNA is TGTGCCAGCTCACTACAGGGGGCTTACTACGAGCAGTACTTC. It codes for CASSLQGAYYEQYF.

J is TRBJ2-1 and V is TRBV28, with 7 bases aligning to TRBD1. The CDR3 runs to 15 residues. V lost 7 bases, J lost 0 bases, and 6 bases stayed unmatched. CDR1 MDHEN and CDR2 SYDVKM come from the germline V gene. This chain's CDR3 is CASNLDRDSYNEQFF. Written as DNA, the CDR3 is TGTGCCAGCAACCTTGACAGGGACTCCTACAATGAGCAGTTCTTC. Supplemented by reference TRBV28 and TRBJ2-1, the full variable domain reads DVKVTQSSRYLVKRTGEKVFLECVQDMDHENMFWYRQDPGLGLRLIYFSYDVKMKEKGDIPEGYSVSREKKERFSLILESASTNQTSMYLCASNLDRDSYNEQFFGPGTRLTVL.

As regards this clone: This specimen includes other DNA sequences encoding the same CDR3. The chain employs TRBV28 and TRBJ1-2; maybe TRBD1 (6 bases). The V gene lost 10 bases and the J gene lost 6 bases, with 24 bases spanning the gap. The CDR3 sequence is 15 residues long. Germline CDR1 is MDHEN and CDR2 is SYDVKM. The DNA of the CDR3 is TGTGCCACCGAAACGCCGCTATCAGGGGTACATGGCTACACCTTC. Its protein product is CATETPLSGVHGYTF.

This chain connects TRBV5-1 to TRBJ2-3; 12 nucleotides match TRBD1. V trimming: 4 bases; J trimming: 0 bases; junction bases outside the gene matches: 12. Germline CDR1 is SGHRS and CDR2 is YFSETQ. This CDR3 is 19 amino acids long. CDR3 residues: CASSKGGTGGFLSTDTQYF. The CDR3 DNA follows: TGCGCCAGCAGCAAAGGCGGGACAGGGGGCTTCCTTAGCACAGATACGCAGTATTTT.

Details on this clone: This specimen includes other DNA sequences encoding the same CDR3. The rearrangement links TRBV10-3 to TRBJ1-2; 7 nucleotides match TRBD1. CDR3 size: 14 residues. Germline-derived CDR1 and CDR2 are ENHRY and SYGVKD. The V gene end was trimmed by 7 bases and the J gene end by 2 bases; junction bases not matched to a gene: 7. The CDR3 loop is CAIKRTGENYGYTF. The CDR3, as DNA: TGTGCCATCAAAAGGACAGGAGAAAACTATGGCTACACCTTC.

The chain joins TRBV7-3 to TRBJ2-7; 8 bases align to TRBD2. This CDR3 contains 15 residues. From germline, CDR1 is SGHTA and CDR2 FQGTGA. J was trimmed by 2 bases and V by 3 bases; bases with no gene match: 6. The CDR3 coding sequence is TGTGCCAGCAGCTTTCTAGCGGGTGTGGCCTACGAGCAGTACTTC. Amino acids: CASSFLAGVAYEQYF.

This chain uses TRBV19 with TRBJ1-4; 7 bases map to TRBD1. CDR1 and CDR2 from the germline V gene are LNHDA and SQIVND (reference sequence). The CDR3 contains 16 residues. With V trimmed by 7 bases and J by 8 bases, 16 bases remained unmatched. The chain's CDR3 is CASTVDRAAGGEKLFF. The CDR3 region has the DNA TGTGCCAGTACCGTTGACAGGGCCGCCGGTGGAGAAAAACTGTTTTTT.

V is TRBV5-1 and J is TRBJ1-1; D might be TRBD1 (5 bases). Germline CDR1 SGHRS, CDR2 YFSETQ. The CDR3 sequence is 13 residues long. Trimming shortened V by 0 bases and J by 10 bases, and 13 bases separated the two germline ends. CDR3 coding DNA: TGCGCCAGCAGCTTGGCCGGGGAGGGGCTAGCTTTCTTT. Residues: CASSLAGEGLAFF.

The table lists this clone with a count of one. The chain combines TRBV6-5 with TRBJ2-7, with 8 nucleotides matching TRBD2. With V trimmed by 6 bases and J by 7 bases, 8 bases remained unmatched. The germline gives CDR1 MNHEY, CDR2 SVGAGI. The CDR3 length is 13 residues. The CDR3, as DNA: TGTGCCAGCAGAGGAGCGGGAGTTCGGGAGCAGTACTTC. Its protein product is CASRGAGVREQYF.

This chain uses TRBV27 with TRBJ2-7; D might be TRBD1 (6 bases). Germline CDR1 reads MNHEY; CDR2 reads SMNVEV (reference sequence). The CDR3 sequence is 13 residues long. V lost 0 bases and J 10 bases, leaving 13 bases between the germline ends. CDR3 loop: CASSLSQWGPQYF. The DNA for the CDR3 is TGTGCCAGCAGTTTATCGCAGTGGGGGCCCCAGTACTTC.

Only a few counts were recorded for this clone. The chain links TRBV11-2 to TRBJ2-2; D remains unclear. CDR1 and CDR2 (germline): SGHAT, FQNNGV. The CDR3 totals 12 residues. The V end lost 5 bases, the J end lost 5 bases, and 6 bases lay between the germline ends. The CDR3 coding sequence is TGTGCCAGCAGCCCCCAAACCGGGGAGCTGTTTTTT. It encodes CASSPQTGELFF.

A word on this clone: Germline is not matched at one junction end, which may reflect a read error. The chain has TRBV27 and TRBJ2-3; 9 positions agree with TRBD2. The V gene's germline CDR1 is MNHEY and CDR2 SMNVEV (reference sequence). The CDR3 has 14 residues. CDR3 sequence (DNA): TGTGCCAGCAGAGTCGGGACTAGCAAAGATACGCAGTATTTT. The encoded protein is CASRVGTSKDTQYF.

The chain links TRBV5-1 to TRBJ2-3, with 10 bases aligning to TRBD2. Trimming took 3 bases from V and 2 from J; bases not matched to a gene: 9. Germline CDR1 reads SGHRS; CDR2 reads YFSETQ. The CDR3 is made up of 17 amino acids. CDR3 DNA sequence: TGCGCCAGCAGCTCCTCTAGCGGGGGCCTATACACAGATACGCAGTATTTT. Translating gives CASSSSSGGLYTDTQYF.

The chain couples TRBV25-1 to TRBJ2-3; D gene uncertain. Looked up from germline, CDR1 is MGHDK and CDR2 is SYGVNS. V dropped 3 bases and J dropped 1 base, with 14 bases sitting between them. This CDR3 contains 16 residues. The CDR3 spells CASSDFVGPGTDTQYF. As DNA, the CDR3 is TGTGCCAGCAGTGACTTTGTGGGCCCGGGCACAGATACGCAGTATTTT.

This chain joins TRBV5-1 and TRBJ1-3; D is undetermined. CDR1 and CDR2 (germline): SGHRS, YFSETQ. V lost 5 bases and J 4 bases, leaving 10 bases between the germline ends. This CDR3 region has 13 residues. CDR3 DNA sequence: TGCGCCAGCAGGGGAGGAACGGGAAACACCATATATTTT. It yields the protein CASRGGTGNTIYF. Complete variable domain (other parts from reference TRBV5-1 and TRBJ1-3): KAGVTQTPRYLIKTRGQQVTLSCSPISGHRSVSWYQQTPGQGLQFLFEYFSETQRNKGNFPGRFSGRQFSNSRSEMNVSTLELGDSALYLCASRGGTGNTIYFGEGSWLTVV.

The chain is built from TRBV27 and TRBJ2-1, with a weak D call TRBD2 (6 bases). In germline, CDR1 is MNHEY, CDR2 SMNVEV (reference sequence). CDR3 size: 15 residues. Trimming removed 5 bases from V and 2 bases from J, with 13 bases in between. Written as DNA, the CDR3 is TGTGCCAGCAGTCCTAGCGTTAACACCTACAATGAGCAGTTCTTC. The encoded protein is CASSPSVNTYNEQFF.

This clone was found once. This rearrangement joins TRBV2 to TRBJ1-2; D might be TRBD1 (5 bases). The CDR3 is 15 residues long. CDR1 is SNHLY and CDR2 is FYNNEI in the germline V gene. V lost 4 bases and J 4 bases, leaving 16 bases between the germline ends. CDR3 sequence: CASSGGRGSAYGYTF. The CDR3 bases are TGTGCCAGCAGTGGGGGAAGGGGATCGGCCTATGGCTACACCTTC.

The chain has TRBV9 and TRBJ2-1; 7 bases match TRBD2. The ends lost 0 bases at V and 1 base at J; junction bases unmatched: 7. Germline V gives CDR1 SGDLS, CDR2 YYNGEE. The CDR3 has 17 residues. The CDR3 coding sequence is TGTGCCAGCAGCGTAGCGGACCGCGGGGGTTCCTACAATGAGCAGTTCTTC. As protein: CASSVADRGGSYNEQFF.